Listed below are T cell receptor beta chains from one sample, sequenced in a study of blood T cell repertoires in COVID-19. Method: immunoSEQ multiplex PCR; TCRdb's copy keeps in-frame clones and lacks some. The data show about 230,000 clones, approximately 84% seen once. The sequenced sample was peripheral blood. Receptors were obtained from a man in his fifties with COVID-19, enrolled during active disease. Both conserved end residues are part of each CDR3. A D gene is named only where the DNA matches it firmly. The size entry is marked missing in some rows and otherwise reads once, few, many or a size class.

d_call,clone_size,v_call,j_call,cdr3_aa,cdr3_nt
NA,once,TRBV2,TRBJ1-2,CASSATQKTYTF,TGTGCCAGCAGTGCAACACAGAAAACCTACACCTTC
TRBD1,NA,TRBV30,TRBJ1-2,CAWSVTGGETYGYTF,TGTGCCTGGAGTGTGACAGGGGGCGAGACCTATGGCTACACCTTC
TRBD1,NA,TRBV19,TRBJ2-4,CASRTGQARNIQYF,TGTGCCAGTAGAACGGGACAGGCCAGAAACATTCAGTACTTC
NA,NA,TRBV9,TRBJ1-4,CASSVSGFPNEKLFF,TGTGCCAGCAGCGTATCCGGGTTCCCTAATGAAAAACTGTTTTTT
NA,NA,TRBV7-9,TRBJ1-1,CASSLFGTEAFF,TGTGCCAGCAGCCTATTTGGCACTGAAGCTTTCTTT
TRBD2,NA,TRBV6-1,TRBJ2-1,CASSESAGGSYNEQFF,TGTGCCAGCAGTGAATCCGCGGGAGGGTCCTACAATGAGCAGTTCTTC
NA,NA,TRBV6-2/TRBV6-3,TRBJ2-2,CASSYEQREGYTGELFF,TGTGCCAGCAGTTACGAACAGCGAGAGGGATACACCGGGGAGCTGTTTTTT
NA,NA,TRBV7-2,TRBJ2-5,CASSSRTSLQETQYF,TGTGCCAGCAGCTCTAGGACATCGCTACAAGAGACCCAGTACTTC
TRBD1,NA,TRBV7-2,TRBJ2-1,CASSFTGGYNEQFF,TGTGCCAGCAGCTTTACAGGGGGCTACAATGAGCAGTTCTTC
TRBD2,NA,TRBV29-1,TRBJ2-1,CSVAAQAGGVNEQFF,TGCAGCGTCGCAGCTCAAGCGGGAGGGGTAAATGAGCAGTTCTTC
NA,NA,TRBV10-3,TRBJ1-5,CAISEAGNNQPQHF,TGTGCCATCAGTGAGGCCGGGAACAATCAGCCCCAGCATTTT
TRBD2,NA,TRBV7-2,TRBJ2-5,CASSWVAGGGETQYF,TGTGCCAGCAGCTGGGTAGCGGGGGGCGGGGAGACCCAGTACTTC
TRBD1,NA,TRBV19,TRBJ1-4,CASSIGGTGNEKLFF,TGTGCCAGTAGTATAGGGGGGACAGGGAATGAAAAACTGTTTTTT
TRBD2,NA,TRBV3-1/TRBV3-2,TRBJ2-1,CASSTGLAGVNYNEQFF,TGTGCCAGCAGCACAGGACTAGCGGGGGTTAACTACAATGAGCAGTTCTTC
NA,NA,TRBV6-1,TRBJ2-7,CASSEEGWAYRKQYF,TGTGCCAGCAGTGAAGAGGGGTGGGCATACAGGAAGCAGTACTTC
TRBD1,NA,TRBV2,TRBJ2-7,CASISDRGAYEQYF,TGTGCCAGCATTTCGGACAGGGGCGCGTACGAGCAGTACTTC
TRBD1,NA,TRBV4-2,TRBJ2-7,CASRERQGAGEQYF,TGTGCCAGCAGGGAAAGGCAGGGGGCGGGCGAGCAGTACTTC
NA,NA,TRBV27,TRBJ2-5,CASSLSGQGSRETQYF,TGTGCCAGCAGTTTATCGGGTCAGGGGTCAAGAGAGACCCAGTACTTC
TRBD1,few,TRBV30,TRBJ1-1,CAWRGGTGVNTEAFF,TGTGCCTGGAGGGGGGGGACAGGGGTGAACACTGAAGCTTTCTTT
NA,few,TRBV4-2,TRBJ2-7,CASSQGDRELYEQYF,TGTGCCAGCAGCCAAGGTGACCGGGAGCTCTACGAGCAGTACTTC
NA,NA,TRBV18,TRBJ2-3,CASSPGASLAQYF,TGTGCCAGCTCACCAGGGGCTAGTCTGGCGCAGTATTTT
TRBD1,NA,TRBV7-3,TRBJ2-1,CASSAGTGDNEQFF,TGTGCCAGCAGCGCGGGGACAGGGGACAATGAGCAGTTCTTC
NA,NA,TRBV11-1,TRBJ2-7,CASSQPPGYEQYF,TGTGCCAGCAGCCAACCGCCGGGGTACGAGCAGTACTTC
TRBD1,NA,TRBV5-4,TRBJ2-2,CASSAGTGGYGNTGELFF,TGTGCCAGCAGCGCCGGGACAGGGGGATATGGGAACACCGGGGAGCTGTTTTTT
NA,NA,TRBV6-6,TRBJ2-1,CASSPPGSEQFF,TGTGCCAGCAGCCCACCCGGGAGTGAGCAGTTCTTC
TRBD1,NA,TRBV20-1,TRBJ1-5,CSASPLDRADQPQHF,TGCAGTGCTAGTCCACTCGACAGGGCGGATCAGCCCCAGCATTTT
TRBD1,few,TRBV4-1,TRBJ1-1,CASSDPWTGWTEAFF,TGCGCCAGCAGCGATCCCTGGACAGGGTGGACTGAAGCTTTCTTT
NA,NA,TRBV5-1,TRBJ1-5,CASSLGENQPQHF,TGCGCCAGCAGCTTGGGTGAGAATCAGCCCCAGCATTTT
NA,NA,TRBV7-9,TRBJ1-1,CASSLGAGMNTEAFF,TGTGCCAGCAGCTTAGGAGCAGGGATGAACACTGAAGCTTTCTTT
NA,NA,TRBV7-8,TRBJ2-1,CASSLGSGLQTHEQFF,TGTGCCAGCAGCTTAGGGTCAGGACTGCAAACCCATGAGCAGTTCTTC
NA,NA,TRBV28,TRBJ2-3,CASSIQGPDTQYF,TGTGCCAGCAGTATACAGGGTCCAGATACGCAGTATTTT
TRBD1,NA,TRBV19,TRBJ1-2,CASSTTTGPPVGYTF,TGTGCCAGTAGTACGACGACAGGGCCCCCGGTGGGCTACACCTTC
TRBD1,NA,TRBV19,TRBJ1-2,CASIKGQGVGYGYTF,TGTGCCAGTATTAAGGGACAGGGAGTTGGGTATGGCTACACCTTC
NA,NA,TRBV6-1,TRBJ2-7,CASSDHYEQYF,TGTGCCAGCAGTGACCACTACGAGCAGTACTTC
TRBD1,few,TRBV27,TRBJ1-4,CASSLQGLLVPNEKLFF,TGTGCCAGCAGTCTACAGGGGTTATTAGTACCGAATGAAAAACTGTTTTTT
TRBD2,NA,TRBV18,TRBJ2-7,CASSRSGSGDYEQYF,TGTGCCAGCTCTAGAAGCGGGAGCGGGGACTACGAGCAGTACTTC
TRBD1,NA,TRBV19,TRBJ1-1,CASTRDRGVEAFF,TGTGCCAGTACTAGGGACAGGGGCGTCGAAGCTTTCTTT
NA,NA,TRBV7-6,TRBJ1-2,CASSLLPHTAGGNYGYTF,TGTGCCAGCAGCTTACTTCCCCACACGGCGGGAGGGAACTATGGCTACACCTTC
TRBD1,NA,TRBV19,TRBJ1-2,CASSRGTGGSYGYTF,TGTGCCAGTAGCAGAGGGACAGGGGGCTCCTATGGCTACACCTTC
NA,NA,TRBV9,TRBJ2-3,CASSVGGGSDTQYF,TGTGCCAGCAGCGTAGGAGGCGGGTCAGATACGCAGTATTTT
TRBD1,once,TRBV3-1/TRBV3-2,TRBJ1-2,CASSLDRAYGYTF,TGTGCCAGCAGCCTCGACAGGGCCTATGGCTACACCTTC
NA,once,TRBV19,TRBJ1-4,CASSTDRTHEKLFF,TGTGCCAGTAGTACAGACAGAACCCATGAAAAACTGTTTTTT
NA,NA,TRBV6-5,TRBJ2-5,CASSGGRSQETQYF,TGTGCCAGCAGCGGGGGAAGGAGCCAAGAGACCCAGTACTTC
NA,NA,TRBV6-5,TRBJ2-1,CASSYSMSNEQFF,TGTGCCAGCAGTTACTCGATGAGTAATGAGCAGTTCTTC
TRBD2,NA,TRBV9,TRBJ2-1,CASSSGLAGVISYNEQFF,TGTGCCAGCAGCTCGGGACTAGCGGGAGTTATCTCCTACAATGAGCAGTTCTTC
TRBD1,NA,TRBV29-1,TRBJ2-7,CSVPGQANSYEQYF,TGCAGCGTACCGGGACAGGCAAACTCCTACGAGCAGTACTTC
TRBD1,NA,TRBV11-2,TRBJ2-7,CASRTTGGLAYEQYF,TGTGCCAGCAGAACTACAGGGGGCCTGGCGTACGAGCAGTACTTC
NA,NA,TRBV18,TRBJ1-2,CASSPPGDYGYTF,TGTGCCAGCTCACCGCCGGGAGACTATGGCTACACCTTC
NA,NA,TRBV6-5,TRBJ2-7,CASARGAYEQYF,TGTGCCAGCGCCCGCGGGGCCTACGAGCAGTACTTC
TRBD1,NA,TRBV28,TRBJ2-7,CASSFPGQNLGEQYF,TGTGCCAGCAGTTTTCCGGGACAGAATCTGGGGGAGCAGTACTTC
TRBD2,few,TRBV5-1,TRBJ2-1,CASSWGLVSYNEQFF,TGCGCCAGCAGCTGGGGACTAGTCTCCTACAATGAGCAGTTCTTC
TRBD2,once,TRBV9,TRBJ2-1,CASSVATGDGGNEQFF,TGTGCCAGCAGCGTAGCAACGGGAGACGGGGGGAATGAGCAGTTCTTC